This is a list of T cell receptor beta chains from one sample in a study of cytomegalovirus exposure and HLA in healthy donors. Assay used: immunoSEQ multiplex PCR; TCRdb lists only in-frame clones, some missing. The data show fewer than 250,000 clones, over 75% seen once. The source material was PBMCs. These receptors all come from a male donor in good health and CMV-seronegative. The CDR3 runs from the conserved cysteine through the conserved F or W. D genes are given only for firm matches. Where a row states a size, it is once, few, many or the class of an expanded clone; other rows omit it.

TRBJ1-1 | NA | TRBV9 | NA | TGTGCCAGCAGCGTAGGTCAACTGAGGAGGACTGAAGCTTTCTTT | CASSVGQLRRTEAFF
TRBJ1-2 | NA | TRBV4-3 | NA | TGCGCCAGCAGCCAAGATCGGTCACGCGGCCACTATGGCTACACCTTC | CASSQDRSRGHYGYTF
TRBJ1-1 | NA | TRBV25-1 | NA | TGTGCCAGCAGAGTCGAGGAGAACACTGAAGCTTTCTTT | CASRVEENTEAFF
TRBJ2-1 | NA | TRBV20-1 | NA | TGCAGTGCTCGCCTCGAGGAGCAGTTCTTC | CSARLEEQFF
TRBJ1-4 | NA | TRBV7-9 | NA | TGTGCCAGCAGCTTTTTTTGGGGAGAGTCAACTAATGAAAAACTGTTTTTT | CASSFFWGESTNEKLFF
TRBJ2-3 | NA | TRBV4-2 | TRBD2 | TGTGCCAGCAGCCAAGAACCCCTGACTAGCGGGAGGGCCAAGGCGACAGATACGCAGTATTTT | CASSQEPLTSGRAKATDTQYF
TRBJ1-1 | NA | TRBV14 | NA | TGTGCCAGCAGCCCCCGACAGAAGTGGAACACTGAAGCTTTCTTT | CASSPRQKWNTEAFF
TRBJ2-7 | NA | TRBV6-6 | TRBD1 | TGTGCCAGCAGTCCAGACAGGGGGGAGCAGTACTTC | CASSPDRGEQYF
TRBJ2-1 | NA | TRBV13 | TRBD2 | TGTGCCAGCAGCTTAAGACTAGCGGGAAGCGATGAGCAGTTCTTC | CASSLRLAGSDEQFF
TRBJ2-5 | NA | TRBV7-2 | TRBD2 | TGTGCCAGCAGCTTAGCGCTTCTGGCGGGGGTTCAGGAGACCCAGTACTTC | CASSLALLAGVQETQYF
TRBJ1-2 | NA | TRBV7-9 | NA | TGTGCCAGCAGCTTAGACGGGGAACGGGGCTACACCTTC | CASSLDGERGYTF
TRBJ2-1 | NA | TRBV5-4 | TRBD2 | TGTGCCAGCATACCGTATGGGACTAGCGTTTACAATGAGCAGTTCTTC | CASIPYGTSVYNEQFF
TRBJ1-1 | NA | TRBV5-1 | TRBD1 | TGCGCCAGCAGCCTGACAGGGGGAACTGAAGCTTTCTTT | CASSLTGGTEAFF
TRBJ1-2 | few | TRBV5-1 | TRBD1 | TGCGCCAGCAGCTTGGGCGGGACAGGGGATCGGTATGGCTACACCTTC | CASSLGGTGDRYGYTF
TRBJ2-7 | NA | TRBV7-9 | TRBD1 | TGTGCCAGCAGCCCCGTGGGACAGGGGACCCTCTACGAGCAGTACTTC | CASSPVGQGTLYEQYF